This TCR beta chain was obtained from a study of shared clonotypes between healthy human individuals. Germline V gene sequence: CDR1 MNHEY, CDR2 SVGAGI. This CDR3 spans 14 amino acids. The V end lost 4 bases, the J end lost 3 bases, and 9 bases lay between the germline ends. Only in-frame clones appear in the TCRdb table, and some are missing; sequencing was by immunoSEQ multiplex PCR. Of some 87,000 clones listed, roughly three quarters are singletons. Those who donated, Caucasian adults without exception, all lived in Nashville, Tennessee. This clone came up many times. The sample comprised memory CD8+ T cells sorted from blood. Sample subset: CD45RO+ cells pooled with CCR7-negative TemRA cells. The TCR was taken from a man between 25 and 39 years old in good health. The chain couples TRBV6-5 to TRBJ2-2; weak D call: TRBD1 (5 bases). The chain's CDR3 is CASSLSTDTGELFF. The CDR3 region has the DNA TGTGCCAGCAGTTTATCGACAGACACCGGGGAGCTGTTTTTT.